One T cell receptor beta chain is described in this entry. Its antigen target is currently unknown. A junction end diverges from the germline sequence, so it may reflect a read error. These data are taken from a study of spatial heterogeneity in lung cancer (dated by TCRdb to between 2018 and 2021). Context from the whole study: Donors were 72 patients with early-stage, untreated non-small cell lung cancer from the lung TRACERx cohort. Both alpha and beta chains were TCR-sequenced in around 220 tumor regions, under 80 matched nontumor lung samples and some 56 PBMC samples obtained at surgery. More beta-chain than alpha-chain transcripts were consistently detected, likely reflecting higher beta-chain transcript abundance. TCR repertoire features were related to nonsynonymous mutation counts determined by whole-exome sequencing of tumor tissue. TCR alpha and beta repertoires were quantitatively compared across multiple tumor regions, matched nontumor lung and blood in non-small cell lung cancer. Follow-up PBMC samples were sequenced whenever available, and the median time to follow-up was roughly 22 months after resection. In the raw uncorrected reads, each unique combination of TCR and UMI appeared more than ten times on average.

Broad study findings and their caveats: Additional single-cell paired TCR alpha and beta sequencing was considered necessary to confirm, at a functional level, the hypothesis that regional TCRs recognize regional mutations. Ubiquitous expanded tumor TCRs were detected in blood more often at tumor resection than at routine follow-up. Comparisons of baseline and follow-up blood repertoires included only around 14 patients.

The library came from 5' RACE. Sequencing was performed on a NextSeq 500. In the TCR library protocol, a unique molecular identifier was attached to each TCR cDNA molecule so that PCR and sequencing errors could be corrected. The study's own analysis went as follows. TCR identification, UMI-based error correction and CDR3 extraction were performed with Decombinator tools. TCRs above a frequency of 2 per 1,000, corresponding to the top 1% of the tumor frequency distribution, were defined as expanded. Renyi diversity was calculated using the R vegan package after each repertoire was subsampled 100 times to 5,000 TCRs. To build CDR3 similarity networks, amino acid triplet string-kernel similarity was used, and CDR3s were connected when their pairwise similarity was above 0.82. TCRdb ran its own pipeline on the public reads, namely fastp trimming at Q25 and MiXCR clone calling, and kept in-frame beta chains. Each entry is one CDR3 protein sequence, shown with its most common DNA and genes. TCRdb's processing, not the authors', yielded these V and J calls. The sample profile shows roughly 120,000 distinct CDR3 sequences; 9% to 15% of them were found once. Approximately 17% of the sample is in the top ten clones.

CDR1 LGHDT and CDR2 YNNKEL are derived from the germline V gene (reference sequence). The CDR3 holds 17 amino acids from the cysteine to the phenylalanine. Kept here is only the CDR3 DNA, which spans 51 bases and is read in frame from base 1. Sample time point, as interpreted from the label and publication: blood at routine non-recurrence follow-up after resection. TCR sequencing used whole RNA extracted from tumor and nontumor lung tissue, or from cryopreserved PBMC samples, without cell sorting. Only patients with enough RNA available from two or more tumor regions were chosen for TCR sequencing. The source of this sequence is a male donor with early-stage non-small cell lung cancer. The sequence joins TRBV3-1 to TRBJ1-1, and 11 junction bases match TRBD1. Sequenced here: PBMCs, sampled at follow-up. The CDR3 sequence is CASSPRGQGVMNTEAFF. The DNA sequence reads TGTGCCAGCAGCCCTCGGGGACAGGGGGTAATGAATACTGAAGCTTTCTTT.